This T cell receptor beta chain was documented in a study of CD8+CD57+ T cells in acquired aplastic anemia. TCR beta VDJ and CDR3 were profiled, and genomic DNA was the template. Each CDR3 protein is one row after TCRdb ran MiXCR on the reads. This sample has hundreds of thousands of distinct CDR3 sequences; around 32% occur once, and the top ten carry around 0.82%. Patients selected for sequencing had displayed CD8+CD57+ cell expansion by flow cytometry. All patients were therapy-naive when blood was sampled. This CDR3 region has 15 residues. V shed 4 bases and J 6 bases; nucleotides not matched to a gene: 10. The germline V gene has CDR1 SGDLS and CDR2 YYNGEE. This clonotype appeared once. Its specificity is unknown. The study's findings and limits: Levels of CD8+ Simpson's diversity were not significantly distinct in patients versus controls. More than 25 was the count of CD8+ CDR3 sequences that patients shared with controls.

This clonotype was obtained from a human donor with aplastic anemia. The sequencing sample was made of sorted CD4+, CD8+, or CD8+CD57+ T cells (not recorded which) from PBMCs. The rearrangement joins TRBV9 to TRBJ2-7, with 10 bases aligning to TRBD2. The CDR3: CASSQETSGNSEQYF. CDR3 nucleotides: TGTGCCAGCAGCCAAGAAACTAGCGGGAACTCCGAGCAGTACTTC.